These T cell receptor beta chains were read from a single sample in a study of glioma-infiltrating T cells. TCRdb fed the multiplex PCR reads into MiXCR, producing one record per CDR3 protein. Among around 190,000 distinct CDR3 sequences, roughly a third were seen once, and the ten largest hold 20% to 25%. The sample taken for sequencing was glioma tissue, nonneoplastic brain tissue, or PBMCs (not recorded which). The receptors were gathered from a human donor with low-grade glioma or glioblastoma, undergoing nonglioma brain surgery, or in good health (not recorded which). Each CDR3 is given with its conserved first and last residue. Where a row states a size, it is once, few, many or the class of an expanded clone; other rows omit it.

CDR3aa: CASSQDRASLGKLFF
j_gene: TRBJ1-4
v_gene: TRBV3-1
abundance: many

CDR3aa: CASSPQGSLYEQFF
j_gene: TRBJ2-1
v_gene: TRBV7-2
abundance: NA

CDR3aa: CASSQVSNNYGYTF
j_gene: TRBJ1-2
v_gene: TRBV4-2
abundance: many

CDR3aa: CSAKTGNYEQYF
j_gene: TRBJ2-7
v_gene: TRBV20-1
abundance: many

CDR3aa: CASSFSGRGNEQFF
j_gene: TRBJ2-1
v_gene: TRBV12-3/TRBV12-4
abundance: NA

CDR3aa: CASSITAMRSEQFF
j_gene: TRBJ2-1
v_gene: TRBV19
abundance: NA

CDR3aa: CASSPDGAPLGDTQYF
j_gene: TRBJ2-3
v_gene: TRBV18
abundance: many

CDR3aa: CASSVASYNEQFF
j_gene: TRBJ2-1
v_gene: TRBV28
abundance: many

CDR3aa: CASSFYGLGTNEQYF
j_gene: TRBJ2-7
v_gene: TRBV13
abundance: NA

CDR3aa: CASSPVLRGGLETQYF
j_gene: TRBJ2-5
v_gene: TRBV7-3
abundance: many

CDR3aa: CASSLAQGTEKLFF
j_gene: TRBJ1-4
v_gene: TRBV27
abundance: NA

CDR3aa: CASSVTGAPFEVFF
j_gene: TRBJ1-4
v_gene: TRBV14
abundance: many